A selection of T cell receptor beta chains follows, all from one sample in a study of cytomegalovirus exposure and HLA in healthy donors. Sequenced by immunoSEQ multiplex PCR; TCRdb stores in-frame clones only, minus some. This table holds approximately 120,000 clones, around 74% found once. Sequenced sample: PBMCs. These receptors were collected from a man aged 30 to 39 in good health and CMV-seronegative. CDR3s include the opening cysteine and the closing phenylalanine or tryptophan. A D gene is named only where the DNA matches it firmly. Size values are once, few and many counts, or a class for expanded clones, and some rows have none.

d_call,j_call,v_call,clone_size,cdr3_nt,cdr3_aa
TRBD2,TRBJ2-5,TRBV6-1,NA,TGTGCCAGCAGTGCTAATAGCGGGGGCAGCGGGGGGTACCCCCAGTACTTC,CASSANSGGSGGYPQYF
NA,TRBJ2-1,TRBV6-1,NA,TGTGCCAGCAGGGGGCTCGGCAATGAGCAGTTCTTC,CASRGLGNEQFF
TRBD2,TRBJ2-1,TRBV28,NA,TGTGCCAGCAGTTTAATACGGCGGGAGGGTAATGAGCAGTTCTTC,CASSLIRREGNEQFF
TRBD1,TRBJ1-4,TRBV30,few,TGTGCCTGGTCGGAAACCGGGACAGTGGGTGAAAAACTGTTTTTT,CAWSETGTVGEKLFF
TRBD1,TRBJ1-2,TRBV10-3,NA,TGTGCCATCAGTGAACAAAAGAAAGGGGGCGGTCATGGCTACACCTTC,CAISEQKKGGGHGYTF
TRBD1,TRBJ1-1,TRBV5-1,NA,TGCGCCAGCAGCCCACAGGGGGGCTCCATGAACACTGAAGCTTTCTTT,CASSPQGGSMNTEAFF
NA,TRBJ2-3,TRBV10-3,NA,TGTGCCATCAGTGAGGGGGCAGGGGGCACAGATACGCAGTATTTT,CAISEGAGGTDTQYF
NA,TRBJ1-5,TRBV27,NA,TGTGCCACCCAGTTTATATATCAGCCCCAGCATTTT,CATQFIYQPQHF
TRBD2,TRBJ2-1,TRBV19,NA,TGTGCCAGTAGTGCCAGCCACGGGGGGGCCTCCTACAATGAGCAGTTCTTC,CASSASHGGASYNEQFF
TRBD1,TRBJ1-4,TRBV28,NA,TGTGCCAGCAGTTTCCTACCCCAAAATGACAGGGGGTGGGATGAAAAACTGTTTTTT,CASSFLPQNDRGWDEKLFF
TRBD2,TRBJ2-1,TRBV15,once,TGTGCCACCAGCAGAGAGGGAGGGTTGGGGCAGTTCTTC,CATSREGGLGQFF
TRBD2,TRBJ2-1,TRBV12-5,NA,TGTGCTAGTGGTTTGCCGGGCGGGGGTGAGCAGTTCTTC,CASGLPGGGEQFF
TRBD1,TRBJ2-1,TRBV2,NA,TGTGCCAGGGAGGACAGGAACCACTCCTACAATGAGCAGTTCTTC,CAREDRNHSYNEQFF
TRBD1,TRBJ2-5,TRBV27,few,TGTGCCAGCAGCTTAGGACAGGGGGTGGCAGAGACCCAGTACTTC,CASSLGQGVAETQYF
TRBD1,TRBJ2-2,TRBV19,once,TGTGCCAGTAGTCCCACAGGGGGGAACACCGGGGAGCTGTTTTTT,CASSPTGGNTGELFF
NA,TRBJ1-5,TRBV4-3,few,TGCGCCAGCAGCAAAGGCGGCCATCAGCCCCAGCATTTT,CASSKGGHQPQHF
TRBD1,TRBJ2-5,TRBV6-1,NA,TGTGCCAGCAGGGGACAGCAAGAGACCCAGTACTTC,CASRGQQETQYF
NA,TRBJ1-2,TRBV10-3,NA,TGTGCCATCAGTGAGTCGACTAATTCGGATGGCTACACCTTC,CAISESTNSDGYTF
TRBD1,TRBJ2-7,TRBV7-9,NA,TGTGCCAGCAGCGGCCGGACAGGGTCCACCCACGAGCAGTACTTC,CASSGRTGSTHEQYF
TRBD2,TRBJ2-1,TRBV5-1,few,TGCGCCAGCAGCTTGACGGCGCTAGCGGGAGAGGTTGAGCAGTTCTTC,CASSLTALAGEVEQFF
TRBD2,TRBJ2-7,TRBV6-5,NA,TGTGCCAGCAGTAGGACTAGCGTCCCCTACGAGCAGTACTTC,CASSRTSVPYEQYF